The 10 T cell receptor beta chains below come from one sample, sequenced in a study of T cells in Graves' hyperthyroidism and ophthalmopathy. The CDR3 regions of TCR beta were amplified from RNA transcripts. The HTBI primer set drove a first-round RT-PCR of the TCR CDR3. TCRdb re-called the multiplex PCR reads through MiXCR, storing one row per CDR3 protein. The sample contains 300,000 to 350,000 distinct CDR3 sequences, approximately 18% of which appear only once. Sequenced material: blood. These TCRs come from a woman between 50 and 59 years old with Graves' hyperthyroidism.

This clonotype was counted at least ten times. The CDR3 loop is CASSLWGTDNQPQHF. CDR3 nucleotides: TGTGCCAGCAGTTTATGGGGGACAGATAATCAGCCCCAGCATTTT. The genes are TRBV28 and TRBJ1-5; the match to TRBD1 covers 7 bases. Per the germline V gene, CDR1 is MDHEN and CDR2 is SYDVKM. J lost 4 bases, V lost 0 bases, and 3 bases had no gene match. The CDR3 totals 15 residues.

The CDR3 DNA reads TGTGCCAGCAGCCAAGAAATTCAGGGGGTCACTGAAGCTTTCTTT. This sequence encodes CASSQEIQGVTEAFF. The J gene is TRBJ1-1, the V gene TRBV14, with TRBD1 matching over 7 bases. The germline V gene encodes CDR1 SGHDN and CDR2 FVKESK. This CDR3 is 15 amino acids long. V lost 0 bases and J lost 4; bases outside the gene matches: 5.

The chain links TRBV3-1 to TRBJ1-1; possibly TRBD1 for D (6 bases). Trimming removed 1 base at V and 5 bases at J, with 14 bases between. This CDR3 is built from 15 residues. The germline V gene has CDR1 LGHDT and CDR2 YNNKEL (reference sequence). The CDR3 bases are TGTGCCAGCAGCCAAGTTGGGGGGGCGCGAACTGAAGCTTTCTTT. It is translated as CASSQVGGARTEAFF.

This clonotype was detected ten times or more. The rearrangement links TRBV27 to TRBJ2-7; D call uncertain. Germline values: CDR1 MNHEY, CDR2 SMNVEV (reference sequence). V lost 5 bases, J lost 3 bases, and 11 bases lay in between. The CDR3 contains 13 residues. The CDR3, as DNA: TGTGCCAGCAGTAAAGGGTCGGGCTACGAGCAGTACTTC. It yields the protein CASSKGSGYEQYF.

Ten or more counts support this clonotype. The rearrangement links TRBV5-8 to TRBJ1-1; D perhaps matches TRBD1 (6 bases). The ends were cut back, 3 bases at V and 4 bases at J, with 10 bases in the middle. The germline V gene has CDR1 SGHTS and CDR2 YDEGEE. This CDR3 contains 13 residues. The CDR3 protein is CASSSYRATEAFF. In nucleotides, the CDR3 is TGTGCCAGCAGCTCTTACAGGGCCACTGAAGCTTTCTTT. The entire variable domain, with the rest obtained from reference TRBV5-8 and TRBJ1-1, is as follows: EAGVTQSPTHLIKTRGQQATLRCSPISGHTSVYWYQQALGLGLQFLLWYDEGEERNRGNFPPRFSGRQFPNYSSELNVNALELEDSALYLCASSSYRATEAFFGQGTRLTVV.

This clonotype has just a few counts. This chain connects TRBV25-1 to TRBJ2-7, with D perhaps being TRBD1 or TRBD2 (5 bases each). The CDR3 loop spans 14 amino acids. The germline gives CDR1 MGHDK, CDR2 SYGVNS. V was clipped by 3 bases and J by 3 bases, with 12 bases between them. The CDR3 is CASSDRDGFYEQYF. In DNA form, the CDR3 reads TGTGCCAGCAGTGATCGGGACGGTTTCTACGAGCAGTACTTC.

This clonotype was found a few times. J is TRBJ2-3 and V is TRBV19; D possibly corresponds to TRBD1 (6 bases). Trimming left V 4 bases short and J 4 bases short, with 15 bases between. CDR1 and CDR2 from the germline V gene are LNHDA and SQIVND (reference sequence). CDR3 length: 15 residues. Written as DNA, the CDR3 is TGTGCCAGTAGTAGAACCAGGGGTGGCGCAGATACGCAGTATTTT. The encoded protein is CASSRTRGGADTQYF.

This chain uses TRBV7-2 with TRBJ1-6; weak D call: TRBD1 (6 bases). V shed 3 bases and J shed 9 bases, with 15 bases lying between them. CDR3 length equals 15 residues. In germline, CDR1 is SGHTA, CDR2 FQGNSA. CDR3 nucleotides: TGTGCCAGCAGCTTTGGGGGGCTATTGAGTTCACCCCTCCACTTT. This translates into CASSFGGLLSSPLHF. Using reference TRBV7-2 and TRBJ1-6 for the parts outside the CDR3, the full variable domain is GAGVSQSPSNKVTEKGKDVELRCDPISGHTALYWYRQSLGQGLEFLIYFQGNSAPDKSGLPSDRFSAERTGGSVSTLTIQRTQQEDSAVYLCASSFGGLLSSPLHFGNGTRLTVT.

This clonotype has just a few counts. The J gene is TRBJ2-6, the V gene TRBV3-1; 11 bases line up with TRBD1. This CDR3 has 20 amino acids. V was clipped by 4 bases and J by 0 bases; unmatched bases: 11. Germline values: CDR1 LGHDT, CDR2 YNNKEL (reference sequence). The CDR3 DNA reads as TGTGCCAGCAGCCCCAACCCTGGACAGGGGGCCTCCTCTGGGGCCAACGTCCTGACTTTC. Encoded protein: CASSPNPGQGASSGANVLTF.

DNA of the CDR3: TGCAGCGTTGAGGGGGAGGGCCTTGGGTACGAGCAGTACTTC. It is translated as CSVEGEGLGYEQYF. The V call is TRBV29-1, the J call TRBJ2-7; 7 bases line up with TRBD2. From germline, CDR1 is SQVTM and CDR2 ANQGSEA. This CDR3 is built from 14 residues. The ends lost 3 bases at V and 4 bases at J; junction bases unmatched: 9.